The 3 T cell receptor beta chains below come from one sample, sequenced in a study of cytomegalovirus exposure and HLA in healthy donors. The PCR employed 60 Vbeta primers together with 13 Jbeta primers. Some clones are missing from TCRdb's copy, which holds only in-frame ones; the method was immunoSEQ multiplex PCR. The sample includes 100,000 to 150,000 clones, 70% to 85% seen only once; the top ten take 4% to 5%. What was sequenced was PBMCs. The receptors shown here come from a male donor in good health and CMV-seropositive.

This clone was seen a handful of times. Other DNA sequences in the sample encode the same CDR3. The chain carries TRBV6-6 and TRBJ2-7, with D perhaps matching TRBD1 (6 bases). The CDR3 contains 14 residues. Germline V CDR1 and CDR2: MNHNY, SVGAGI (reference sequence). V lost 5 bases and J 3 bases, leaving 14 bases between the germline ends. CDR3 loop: CASSHGQPHYEQYF. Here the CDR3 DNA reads TGTGCCAGCAGTCACGGACAGCCACACTACGAGCAGTACTTC.

The CDR3 reads CAWSSGNTGELFF. For the CDR3, the DNA is TGTGCCTGGAGCTCCGGGAACACCGGGGAGCTGTTTTTT. The chain couples TRBV30 to TRBJ2-2; D gene ambiguous. CDR1 and CDR2 (germline): GTSNPN, SVGIG (reference sequence). The CDR3 has 13 amino acids. Trimming took off 3 bases at V and 1 base at J, with 6 bases between the two ends.

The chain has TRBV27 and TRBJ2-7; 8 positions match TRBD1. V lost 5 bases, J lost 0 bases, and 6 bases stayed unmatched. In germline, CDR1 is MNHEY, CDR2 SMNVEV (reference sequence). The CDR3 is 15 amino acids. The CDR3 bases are TGTGCCAGCAGTACCTGGGACAGGATCTCCTACGAGCAGTACTTC. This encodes CASSTWDRISYEQYF.